This T cell receptor beta chain is drawn from a study of T cell responses to AZD1222 COVID-19 vaccine (dated by TCRdb to the early 2020s). Background for the entire study: Because spike-specific TCR depth and breadth did not differ between the two schedules, AZD1222 recipients who got a second dose at roughly 4 weeks were pooled with those who got a second dose at roughly 12 weeks. A total of 230 to 250 trial participants underwent TCR sequencing, of whom about 200 had received two doses of AZD1222 and 26 had received two doses of the MenACWY control vaccine. Enrollment into the trials was organized by age into subgroups of 18-55, 56-69 and 70-plus years, and those subgroups contained roughly 140, 27 and 60 TCR-sequenced participants, respectively.

The CDR3 regions of human TCRbeta chains were analyzed by immunosequencing. On the authors' methods: TCRs in the repertoires were matched against a reference library of SARS-CoV-2-specific TCRs that had been generated with the MIRA antigen-specificity platform. Breadth meant the fraction of unique TCRs that were SARS-CoV-2-associated, whereas depth meant the fraction of total T cells that were SARS-CoV-2-associated. Using the MIRA data, each spike-specific TCR was assigned both to the spike region to which the TCR was reactive and to a CD4 or CD8 class. Log10-transformed breadth and depth values were compared by one-way ANOVA with Sidak's multiple comparisons tests. The table was pulled from immuneACCESS by TCRdb, which kept in-frame rearrangements only. Such tables lose some clones; where checked, under half of the loss comes from unresolved V genes, and the rest has no known cause. V and J calls and clone size are given by that table; D and trimming were obtained from the DNA. This sample has about 150,000 clones in its table, and roughly nine tenths of those were observed once. The ten largest make up 4.5% to 6% of the sample.

What the research found in general, with its limitations: Epitopes outside the regions mutated in the B.1.351 and B.1.1.7 variants were reportedly recognized by nearly half of the unique spike-specific TCRs. After two AZD1222 doses, both the breadth and the depth of spike-specific TCRs were significantly higher than at day 0 and than in MenACWY recipients. Conclusions about previously exposed vaccinees are limited, since just a handful of AZD1222 recipients were seropositive for SARS-CoV-2 at baseline. CD4 TCRs associated with the vaccine covered the entire spike protein, and the dominant responses were in regions 160-218 and 743-854. The 56-69-year group was small, and its depth increase did not reach significance, likely because of low power. Because no samples from the day 14 peak response were available, repertoires could be characterized only after the peak T cell response. Participants were mostly white British and included more females than males, and it was suggested by the authors that clonal diversity may have been underestimated.

About this clone: The clone's antigen remains unknown. Base qualities are missing; no much larger clone stands one base away.

Taken from cysteine to phenylalanine, the CDR3 has 13 residues. Solely the CDR3 DNA is kept, with 39 bases framed from the first base. Cut back by 5 bases and 5 bases, the V and J ends lie 12 bases apart. The germline V gene supplies CDR1 MNHEY and CDR2 SVGAGI. This specimen's time point label, per the study, means: baseline before first vaccination. Vaccinee samples were obtained from the UK trials COV001 and COV002, which included a single-blind randomized controlled phase 2/3 trial of AZD1222 (ChAdOx1 nCoV-19) in healthy adults. Trial participant PBMC samples were collected at day 0 and day 28 after the second dose for TCRbeta chain sequencing.

The TCR originated in an adult in good health. This receptor chain uses TRBV6-5 and TRBJ1-2; TRBD1 could be the D gene, as 6 bases match. Sequenced here: peripheral blood, sampled on day 0 of AZD1222 vaccination. The CDR3 reads CASSTGLGYGYTF. In nucleotide form, the sequence is TGTGCCAGCAGTACAGGGTTAGGGTATGGCTACACCTTC.